This passage covers 26 T cell receptor beta chains from one sample sequenced in a study of shared clonotypes between healthy human individuals. The data were produced by immunoSEQ multiplex PCR, yet TCRdb's version contains in-frame clones alone and is incomplete. The sample holds 1,100,000 or so clones, 70% to 80% seen once. Sample: memory CD4+ T cells from PBMCs. Subset specified: CD45RA-negative fraction. The source of these receptors is a young man in good health. Some clones in this sample may be carry-over from other donors' samples.

This clone was counted once. This sequence joins TRBV6-1 and TRBJ2-3; D might be TRBD2 (6 bases). Trimming pared 7 bases from V and 0 bases from J, leaving 14 bases between. The CDR3 contains 15 residues. CDR1 is MNHNS, CDR2 SASEGT, per germline. CDR3 residues: CASTPSGTSTDTQYF. CDR3 nucleotide sequence: TGTGCCAGCACTCCATCCGGGACTAGCACAGATACGCAGTATTTT.

The chain carries TRBV28 and TRBJ1-5, with D hard to call. This CDR3 is 12 amino acids long. Germline V gene data show CDR1 as MDHEN and CDR2 as SYDVKM. Trimming removed 5 bases at V and 7 bases at J, with 9 bases between. For the CDR3, the DNA is TGTGCCAGCAGTCTTCGACACCAGCCCCAGCATTTT. It specifies CASSLRHQPQHF.

This clone was seen once. The CDR3 coding sequence is TGTGCCAGCAGTTTGCGGGACAGGGGGGCCTACGAGCAGTACTTC. This gives the protein CASSLRDRGAYEQYF. V and J are TRBV27 and TRBJ2-5, with TRBD1 matching 11 bases. The DNA end lines up better with TRBJ2-7; the J call may be wrong. Germline V gene lookup returns CDR1 MNHEY and CDR2 SMNVEV (reference sequence). This CDR3 has 15 amino acids.

The genes are TRBV5-1 and TRBJ2-1; D is perhaps TRBD2 (6 bases). V gave up 4 bases and J gave up 0 bases, with 11 bases separating them. Per the germline V gene, CDR1 is SGHRS and CDR2 is YFSETQ. The CDR3 consists of 15 residues. CDR3 sequence: CASSPVAVSYNEQFF. The CDR3 DNA follows: TGCGCCAGCAGCCCAGTAGCGGTCTCCTACAATGAGCAGTTCTTC.

This chain joins TRBV6-5 and TRBJ2-5; TRBD2 aligns across 8 bases. This CDR3 comprises 13 residues. The J segment lost 5 bases and the V segment lost 5 bases, leaving 4 bases of the junction unmatched. CDR1 is MNHEY, CDR2 SVGAGI, per germline. CDR3 in amino acids: CASSPIAGETQYF. The CDR3 region has the DNA TGTGCCAGCAGTCCTATAGCGGGGGAGACCCAGTACTTC.

The rearrangement uses TRBV27 and TRBJ1-2; tentatively, D is TRBD1 (5 bases). Germline CDR1 MNHEY, CDR2 SMNVEV (reference sequence). CDR3 length equals 13 residues. The V and J ends lost 3 bases and 8 bases respectively, with 13 bases between them. CDR3 in DNA: TGTGCCAGCAGTTTTCAGGGATGGAGCGGCTACACCTTC. Translating it yields CASSFQGWSGYTF.

This clone was recorded at least ten times. V and J are TRBV7-9 and TRBJ2-2, with no clear D. The CDR3 has 13 residues. V shed 7 bases and J shed 5 bases, with 11 bases lying between them. CDR1 is SEHNR, CDR2 FQNEAQ, per germline (reference sequence). This CDR3 is CASKRETTGELFF. CDR3 coding DNA: TGTGCCAGCAAAAGGGAAACTACCGGGGAGCTGTTTTTT. Combining the CDR3 with reference TRBV7-9 and TRBJ2-2 gives the whole variable domain DTGVSQNPRHKITKRGQNVTFRCDPISEHNRLYWYRQTLGQGPEFLTYFQNEAQLEKSRLLSDRFSAERPKGSFSTLEIQRTEQGDSAMYLCASKRETTGELFFGEGSRLTVL.

The rearrangement links TRBV28 to TRBJ2-5, with 9 positions matching TRBD2. Germline trimming cut 5 bases from V and 5 bases from J; bases unmatched to any gene: 6. Germline CDR1 MDHEN, CDR2 SYDVKM. The CDR3 length is 14 residues. The CDR3 loop reads CASSTPAGGETQYF. In DNA, the CDR3 is TGTGCCAGCAGTACCCCGGCGGGAGGGGAGACCCAGTACTTC.

This clone was seen only once. This chain uses TRBV19 with TRBJ2-1; 8 bases are a match to TRBD2. The V segment lost 8 bases and the J segment 8 bases; nucleotides outside the gene matches: 11. The CDR3 runs 14 residues. The germline gives CDR1 LNHDA, CDR2 SQIVND (reference sequence). The CDR3 sequence is CASGREGGRDEQFF. The DNA for the CDR3 is TGTGCCAGTGGTCGGGAGGGCGGTCGGGATGAGCAGTTCTTC.

The rearrangement links TRBV15 to TRBJ2-7; D is perhaps TRBD1 (5 bases). The germline CDR1 and CDR2 sequences are LNHNV and YYDKDF (reference sequence). CDR3 size: 14 residues. The V end lost 0 bases, the J end lost 4 bases, and 10 bases lay between the germline ends. The CDR3 region has the DNA TGTGCCACCAGCAGAGAGTTTGGGGCGTACGAGCAGTACTTC. Translation: CATSREFGAYEQYF.

Only a few counts were recorded for this clone. The chain employs TRBV30 and TRBJ1-1; no clear D. Germline-derived CDR1 and CDR2 are GTSNPN and SVGIG (reference sequence). Trimming cost V 2 bases and J 1 base, with 8 bases left between them. The CDR3 runs 13 residues. CDR3 DNA sequence: TGTGCCTGGAGTAGAGCGGCGAACACTGAAGCTTTCTTT. The encoded protein is CAWSRAANTEAFF.

The J gene is TRBJ1-1, the V gene TRBV5-1; no reliable D call. V was trimmed by 0 bases and J by 3 bases, leaving 12 bases between them. The CDR3 covers 15 residues. Germline V CDR1 and CDR2: SGHRS, YFSETQ. DNA for the CDR3: TGCGCCAGCAGCTTGGATTCCCCCAACTACACTGAAGCTTTCTTT. Its protein product is CASSLDSPNYTEAFF.

The chain carries TRBV9 and TRBJ2-2, with 12 bases identical to TRBD1. Trimming removed 4 bases from V and 3 bases from J; junction bases left unmatched: 4. Germline CDR1 and CDR2: SGDLS and YYNGEE. The CDR3 runs 16 residues. Here the CDR3 reads CASSSGTGGYTGELFF. The DNA of the CDR3 is TGTGCCAGCAGCTCCGGGACAGGGGGCTACACCGGGGAGCTGTTTTTT.

This clone was observed a single time. The chain joins TRBV6-1 to TRBJ2-5; either TRBD1 or TRBD2 may fit D (5 bases each). Trimming removed 1 base at V and 1 base at J, with 7 bases between. The CDR3 length is 14 residues. Germline-derived CDR1 and CDR2 are MNHNS and SASEGT. The CDR3 reads CASSEGGTQETQYF. CDR3 in DNA: TGTGCCAGCAGTGAAGGAGGGACCCAAGAGACCCAGTACTTC.

The chain links TRBV5-4 to TRBJ1-4; D is uncertain. The length of the CDR3 is 16 residues. Germline CDR1 SGHNT, CDR2 YYREEE (reference sequence). The V and J ends lost 3 bases and 0 bases respectively, with 12 bases between them. The CDR3: CASSWGAGATNEKLFF. CDR3 nucleotide sequence: TGTGCCAGCAGCTGGGGAGCGGGTGCAACTAATGAAAAACTGTTTTTT.

The chain is built from TRBV28 and TRBJ1-2; TRBD1 is a possible D gene (5 bases). The CDR3 totals 12 residues. V gave up 8 bases and J gave up 2 bases, with 9 bases separating them. CDR1 is MDHEN and CDR2 is SYDVKM in the germline V gene. CDR3 in amino acids: CASAPGNYGYTF. The CDR3 DNA sequence: TGTGCCAGCGCGCCAGGGAACTATGGCTACACCTTC.

The CDR3 sequence: CSVEEGPRDPNYGYTF. The DNA for the CDR3 is TGCAGCGTTGAGGAGGGCCCGCGTGACCCTAACTATGGCTACACCTTC. The chain employs TRBV29-1 and TRBJ1-2; D unclear. V was trimmed by 3 bases and J by 0 bases, leaving 17 bases between them. This CDR3 contains 16 residues. Per the germline V gene, CDR1 is SQVTM and CDR2 is ANQGSEA.

The genes are TRBV28 and TRBJ2-1; D uncertain. The CDR3 is 11 residues long. Germline-derived CDR1 and CDR2 are MDHEN and SYDVKM. The DNA of the CDR3 is TGTGCGAGCGAGTACCGGGATGAGCAGTTCTTC. Translation gives CASEYRDEQFF.

The chain links TRBV28 to TRBJ2-5; D is ambiguous. CDR3 length: 12 residues. Germline V gene lookup returns CDR1 MDHEN and CDR2 SYDVKM. V lost 3 bases, J lost 5 bases, and 7 bases lay in between. This chain's CDR3 is CASSLGAETQYF. The CDR3 DNA reads TGTGCCAGCAGTTTGGGTGCGGAGACCCAGTACTTC.

The chain uses TRBV5-4 and TRBJ2-2; D remains unclear. The CDR3 spans 13 residues. Germline V lookup: CDR1 SGHNT, CDR2 YYREEE (reference sequence). Between the trimmed V and J ends, which lost 0 bases and 4 bases, there was a span of 4 bases. CDR3 residues: CASSLDRTGELFF. CDR3 nucleotide sequence: TGTGCCAGCAGCTTGGATCGCACCGGGGAGCTGTTTTTT.

The chain is built from TRBV11-2 and TRBJ2-6, with D unclear. There are 18 residues in the CDR3. V lost 6 bases and J lost 2, with 20 bases in between. Germline CDR1 and CDR2: SGHAT and FQNNGV. CDR3 region: CASRVWPGTPPGANVLTF. CDR3 in DNA: TGTGCCAGCAGAGTTTGGCCTGGCACCCCCCCTGGGGCCAACGTCCTGACTTTC.

V usage is TRBV5-4 and J usage is TRBJ1-1; D not certain. This CDR3 is built from 14 residues. Trimming removed 0 bases from V and 1 base from J, with 7 bases in between. Per the germline V gene, CDR1 is SGHNT and CDR2 is YYREEE (reference sequence). CDR3 nucleotide sequence: TGTGCCAGCAGCTTGGGACACCAGAACACTGAAGCTTTCTTT. As protein: CASSLGHQNTEAFF.

CDR3 protein: CASSQAGTGLYGYTF. The CDR3 nucleotides are TGCGCCAGCAGCCAAGCCGGAACAGGGCTCTATGGCTACACCTTC. This rearrangement joins TRBV4-3 to TRBJ1-2; D might be TRBD1 (6 bases). The V gene lost 1 base and the J gene lost 4 bases, with 13 bases spanning the gap. The CDR3 has 15 amino acids. The germline V gene has CDR1 LGHNA and CDR2 YSLEER.

This clone was picked up a small number of times. The rearrangement uses TRBV5-4 and TRBJ2-1; 10 bases fit TRBD2. This CDR3 is 16 amino acids long. The V gene end was trimmed by 4 bases and the J gene end by 4 bases; junction bases not matched to a gene: 8. Germline CDR1 is SGHNT and CDR2 is YYREEE (reference sequence). CDR3 loop: CASSSLAGVEYNEQFF. DNA for the CDR3: TGTGCCAGCAGCAGCCTAGCGGGAGTAGAATACAATGAGCAGTTCTTC.

The chain joins TRBV5-6 to TRBJ2-3; TRBD1 agrees at 9 bases. The CDR3 sequence is 14 residues long. Unmatched junction bases numbered 5, after V lost 4 bases and J lost 5 bases. Per the germline V gene, CDR1 is SGHDT and CDR2 is YYEEEE. For the CDR3, the DNA is TGTGCCAGCAGCCTCGGACAGGGGAGAGATACGCAGTATTTT. Translation gives CASSLGQGRDTQYF.

CDR3: CASSLTPRGQGGSEQFF. As DNA, the CDR3 is TGTGCCAGCAGTTTAACCCCCCGGGGACAGGGGGGAAGTGAGCAGTTCTTC. V usage is TRBV27 and J usage is TRBJ2-1; TRBD1 aligns across 11 bases. V was clipped by 2 bases and J by 9 bases; unmatched bases: 12. This CDR3 is built from 17 residues. CDR1 MNHEY and CDR2 SMNVEV come from the germline V gene (reference sequence).